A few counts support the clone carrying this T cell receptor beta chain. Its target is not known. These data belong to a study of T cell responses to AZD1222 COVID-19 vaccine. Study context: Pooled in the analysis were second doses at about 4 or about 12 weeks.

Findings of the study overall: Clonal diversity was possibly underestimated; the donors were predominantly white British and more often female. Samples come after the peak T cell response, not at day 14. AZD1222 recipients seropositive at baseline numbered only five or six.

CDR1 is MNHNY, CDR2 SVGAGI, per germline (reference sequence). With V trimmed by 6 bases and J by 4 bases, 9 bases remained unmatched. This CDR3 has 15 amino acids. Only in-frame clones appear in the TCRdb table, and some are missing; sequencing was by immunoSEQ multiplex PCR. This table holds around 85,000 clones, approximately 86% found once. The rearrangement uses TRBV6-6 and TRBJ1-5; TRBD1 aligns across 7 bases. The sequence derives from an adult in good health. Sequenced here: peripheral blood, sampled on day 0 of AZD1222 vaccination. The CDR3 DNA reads TGTGCCAGCAGCAGAAGACAGGGTAGGAATCAGCCCCAGCATTTT. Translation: CASSRRQGRNQPQHF.